The clone carrying this T cell receptor (beta chain) was seen repeatedly, ten times or more. The antigen remains unidentified. No patient received treatment before thyroid surgery. Methods used by the authors: CDR3 differences across clinicopathological groups were used to build a distant-metastasis classifier for papillary thyroid cancer. TCRdb re-called the PCR reads through MiXCR. These V and J calls are TCRdb output, not the study's own analysis. This table holds almost 25,000 clones, 13% found once. The entry originates in a study of metastatic and nonmetastatic thyroid tumors. The wider study: Repertoire comparisons spanned blood and tumor or nodule tissue from malignant and benign thyroid patients.

The study's findings and limits: Reports indicated that malignant thyroid tumors showed significantly higher TCR beta diversity than benign nodules did, in blood and tumor.

V shed 0 bases and J shed 2 bases, with 6 bases lying between them. Germline lookup yields CDR1 SGHRS and CDR2 YFSETQ. The CDR3 consists of 14 residues. The TCR was taken from a female donor with papillary thyroid cancer or a benign thyroid nodule (not recorded which). Some clones in this sample may be carry-over from other donors' samples. V is TRBV5-1 and J is TRBJ1-3; the D is unclear. The sequencing input was blood. CDR3 nucleotides: TGCGCCAGCAGCTTGGCTGCCCCTGGAAACACCATATATTTT. Translated, it gives CASSLAAPGNTIYF.